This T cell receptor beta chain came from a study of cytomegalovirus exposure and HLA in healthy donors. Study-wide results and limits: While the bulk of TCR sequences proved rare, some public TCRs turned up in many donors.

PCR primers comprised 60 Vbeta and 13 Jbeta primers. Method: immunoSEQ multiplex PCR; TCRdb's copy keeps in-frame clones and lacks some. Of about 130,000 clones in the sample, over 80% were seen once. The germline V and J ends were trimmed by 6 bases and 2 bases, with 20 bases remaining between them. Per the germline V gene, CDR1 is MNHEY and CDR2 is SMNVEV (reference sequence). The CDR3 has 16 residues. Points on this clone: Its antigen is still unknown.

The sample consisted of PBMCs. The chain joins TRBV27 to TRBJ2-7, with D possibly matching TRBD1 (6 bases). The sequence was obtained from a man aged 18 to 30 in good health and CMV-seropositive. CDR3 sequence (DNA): TGTGCCAGCAGCCCCTCCTCAGGGGCGCTCCCCTACGAGCAGTACTTC. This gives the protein CASSPSSGALPYEQYF.